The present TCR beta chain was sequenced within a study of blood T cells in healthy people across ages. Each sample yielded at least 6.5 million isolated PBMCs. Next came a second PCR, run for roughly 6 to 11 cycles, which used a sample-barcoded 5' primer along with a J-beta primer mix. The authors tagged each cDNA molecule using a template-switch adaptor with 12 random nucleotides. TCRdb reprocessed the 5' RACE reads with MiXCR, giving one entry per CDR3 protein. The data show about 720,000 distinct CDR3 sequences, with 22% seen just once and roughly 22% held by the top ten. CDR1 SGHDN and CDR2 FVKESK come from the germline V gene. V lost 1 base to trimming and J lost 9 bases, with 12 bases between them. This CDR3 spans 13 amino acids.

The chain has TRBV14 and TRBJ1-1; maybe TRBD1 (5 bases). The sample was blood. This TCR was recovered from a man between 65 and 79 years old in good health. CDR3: CASSQASRGKAFF. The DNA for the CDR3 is TGTGCCAGCAGCCAAGCTAGTAGGGGTAAAGCTTTCTTT.